What follows are 2 T cell receptor beta chains derived from one specimen sequenced in a study of T cell responses to AZD1222 COVID-19 vaccine (dated by TCRdb to the early 2020s). Library creation used the immunoSEQ multiplex PCR assay. TCRdb's version of the immuneACCESS table is confined to in-frame rearrangements and falls short of the full clone set. An unresolved V gene accounts for under half of the shortfall where checked; the remainder is of unknown origin. The sample contains approximately 150,000 clones, around 92% of them found a single time. Jointly, the top ten make up 1.1% of the sample. This specimen's time point label, per the study, means: about 28 days (+/-7) after the second vaccine dose. Source: peripheral blood, taken 28 days after the second AZD1222 dose. The receptors shown here come from an adult who received the AZD1222 COVID-19 vaccine.

V usage is TRBV18 and J usage is TRBJ1-1, with D maybe TRBD1 (6 bases). V was trimmed by 3 bases and J by 4 bases, leaving 12 bases between them. Germline CDR1 KGHSH, CDR2 LQKENI. The CDR3 spans 14 residues. CDR3 DNA sequence: TGTGCCAGCTCACCTACGGACAGTCCCACTGAAGCTTTCTTT. This codes for CASSPTDSPTEAFF.

This clone was recorded once. The V call is TRBV7-2, the J call TRBJ2-1, with TRBD2 identical over 7 bases. This CDR3 is 16 amino acids long. Per germline, CDR1 SGHTA and CDR2 FQGNSA. Trimming cost V 5 bases and J 6 bases; bases outside gene matches: 13. The CDR3 spells CASSASLAARGNEQFF. In DNA, the CDR3 is TGTGCCAGCAGCGCGTCTCTAGCGGCCCGGGGCAATGAGCAGTTCTTC.